Following are 22 T cell receptor beta chains from one sample sequenced in a study of blood T cell repertoires in COVID-19 (TCRdb year 2020). Library method: the immunoSEQ multiplex PCR assay. TCRdb re-hosts the immuneACCESS table, in-frame sequences only. Its copies lack some clones; in the studies checked, an unresolved V gene accounts for under half of them, and the cause for the rest is not known. Within this sample are about 200,000 clones, with about 84% of them counted one time only. The ten largest clones capture about 6% of the sample. Sequenced sample: PBMCs or T cells enriched from blood (not recorded which). These receptor sequences come from a man in his forties or fifties with acute COVID-19.

This chain connects TRBV28 to TRBJ2-3, with D perhaps TRBD2 (6 bases). Germline V gene lookup returns CDR1 MDHEN and CDR2 SYDVKM. This CDR3 region has 15 residues. Trimming removed 5 bases from V and 0 bases from J, with 12 bases in between. CDR3 nucleotide sequence: TGTGCCAGCAGTCGGGGCGGGATTAGCACAGATACGCAGTATTTT. It is translated as CASSRGGISTDTQYF.

The V gene is TRBV2, the J gene TRBJ1-1, with D unclear. The V gene lost 6 bases and the J gene lost 4 bases, with 9 bases spanning the gap. Germline V CDR1 and CDR2: SNHLY, FYNNEI. This CDR3 comprises 12 residues. The CDR3 sequence is CASRDRVTEAFF. The CDR3 coding sequence is TGTGCCAGCAGAGACCGGGTCACTGAAGCTTTCTTT.

The chain has TRBV27 and TRBJ1-5; D is ambiguous. The CDR3 has 13 residues. Germline values: CDR1 MNHEY, CDR2 SMNVEV (reference sequence). V shed 2 bases and J shed 5 bases, with 7 bases lying between them. The CDR3 protein is CASSLNSDQPQHF. Here the CDR3 DNA reads TGTGCCAGCAGTTTAAATTCGGATCAGCCCCAGCATTTT.

The J gene is TRBJ1-5, the V gene TRBV28; no definite D call. The V end lost 3 bases, the J end lost 7 bases, and 4 bases lay between the germline ends. CDR1 is MDHEN, CDR2 SYDVKM, per germline. The CDR3 spans 11 residues. The CDR3 protein is CASSFQQPQHF. In DNA form, the CDR3 reads TGTGCCAGCAGTTTCCAGCAGCCCCAGCATTTT.

The chain employs TRBV19 and TRBJ2-6; the D is unclear. Per germline, CDR1 LNHDA and CDR2 SQIVND (reference sequence). V lost 3 bases and J 3 bases, leaving 9 bases between the germline ends. This CDR3 spans 15 amino acids. The CDR3 bases are TGTGCCAGTAGTATTTCTGTGTTTGGGGCCAACGTCCTGACTTTC. This encodes CASSISVFGANVLTF.

This sequence joins TRBV28 and TRBJ2-7; 9 bases line up with TRBD1. V lost 3 bases, J lost 1 base, and 7 bases stayed unmatched. There are 16 residues in the CDR3. Germline loops: CDR1 MDHEN, CDR2 SYDVKM. The CDR3 sequence: CASSFTGTGLSYEQYF. The CDR3 DNA sequence: TGTGCCAGCAGTTTCACTGGGACAGGGTTATCCTACGAGCAGTACTTC.

The genes are TRBV19 and TRBJ2-7; 10 nucleotides line up with TRBD1. The J segment lost 6 bases and the V segment lost 6 bases, leaving 11 bases of the junction unmatched. This CDR3 spans 15 amino acids. The germline V gene has CDR1 LNHDA and CDR2 SQIVND (reference sequence). The CDR3 reads CASSPTGGGQVEQYF. CDR3 DNA: TGTGCCAGTAGCCCGACAGGGGGCGGCCAGGTCGAGCAGTACTTC.

This rearrangement joins TRBV28 to TRBJ1-3; D is unclear. The CDR3 length is 15 residues. The germline V gene encodes CDR1 MDHEN and CDR2 SYDVKM. The V end lost 2 bases, the J end lost 0 bases, and 8 bases lay between the germline ends. The CDR3 nucleotides are TGTGCCAGCAGTTTAGGCGGGATCTCTGGAAACACCATATATTTT. Amino acid sequence: CASSLGGISGNTIYF. Full variable domain (missing parts from reference TRBV28 and TRBJ1-3): DVKVTQSSRYLVKRTGEKVFLECVQDMDHENMFWYRQDPGLGLRLIYFSYDVKMKEKGDIPEGYSVSREKKERFSLILESASTNQTSMYLCASSLGGISGNTIYFGEGSWLTVV.

This clone appeared a single time. This chain connects TRBV6-4 to TRBJ1-1; 7 bases align to TRBD1. This CDR3 region has 14 residues. J gave up 4 bases and V 6 bases, and 8 bases lay outside the gene matches. The V gene's germline CDR1 is MRHNA and CDR2 SNTAGT. CDR3 in amino acids: CASSERGLPTEAFF. The CDR3 DNA sequence: TGTGCCAGCAGCGAAAGGGGGCTACCCACTGAAGCTTTCTTT.

DNA of the CDR3: TGTGCCAGCACGACGGGGAACACCGGGGAGCTGTTTTTT. Protein product: CASTTGNTGELFF. The V and J genes are TRBV6-5 and TRBJ2-2; no clear D gene. Looked up from germline, CDR1 is MNHEY and CDR2 is SVGAGI. V was trimmed by 7 bases and J by 1 base, leaving 7 bases between them. CDR3 length: 13 residues.

This clone was observed a few times. This chain connects TRBV27 to TRBJ1-1, with D uncertain. Germline values: CDR1 MNHEY, CDR2 SMNVEV (reference sequence). The CDR3 loop spans 15 amino acids. Trimming removed 6 bases from V and 1 base from J, with 15 bases in between. DNA for the CDR3: TGTGCCAGCAGGCGGGGTATCGGAGGGAACACTGAAGCTTTCTTT. It specifies CASRRGIGGNTEAFF.

V usage is TRBV6-5 and J usage is TRBJ2-6, with a tentative D call TRBD2 (7 bases). In germline, CDR1 is MNHEY, CDR2 SVGAGI. V lost 7 bases and J lost 4, with 11 bases in between. CDR3 length equals 14 residues. In DNA form, the CDR3 reads TGTGCCAGCAATGCGGGGGCCGGGGCCAACGTCCTGACTTTC. Amino acids: CASNAGAGANVLTF.

The chain uses TRBV7-9 and TRBJ1-2; D not resolved. V was clipped by 5 bases and J by 2 bases, with 12 bases between them. CDR3 size: 14 residues. Germline values: CDR1 SEHNR, CDR2 FQNEAQ (reference sequence). The CDR3 protein is CASSGEGNNYGYTF. CDR3 DNA sequence: TGTGCCAGCAGCGGGGAGGGAAACAACTATGGCTACACCTTC.

This clone was detected once. This chain connects TRBV7-9 to TRBJ2-5; perhaps TRBD1 as D (5 bases). Trimming pared 5 bases from V and 1 base from J, leaving 17 bases between. This CDR3 contains 16 residues. Germline CDR1 reads SEHNR; CDR2 reads FQNEAQ (reference sequence). In nucleotides, the CDR3 is TGTGCCAGCAGCCCCGGCCCAGGGATGGGCCAAGAGACCCAGTACTTC. It specifies CASSPGPGMGQETQYF.

The chain recombines TRBV4-1 with TRBJ2-1; D gene ambiguous. Deletions cut 0 bases from V and 10 bases from J, with 7 bases between. The CDR3 covers 12 residues. Germline lookup yields CDR1 MGHRA and CDR2 YSYEKL. CDR3 loop: CASSQDPAEQFF. For the CDR3, the DNA is TGCGCCAGCAGCCAAGACCCAGCGGAGCAGTTCTTC.

V usage is TRBV5-1 and J usage is TRBJ1-4; possibly TRBD1 for D (5 bases). V lost 4 bases, J lost 5 bases, and 18 bases lay in between. Germline CDR1 SGHRS, CDR2 YFSETQ. The CDR3 contains 16 residues. CDR3 in DNA: TGCGCCAGCAGCCTGGAGGGGTCCATCGGCAATGAAAAACTGTTTTTT. Its translation: CASSLEGSIGNEKLFF.

The chain couples TRBV9 to TRBJ2-3, with D perhaps matching TRBD2 (5 bases). Trimming cost V 5 bases and J 8 bases, with 15 bases left between them. The CDR3 totals 13 residues. Germline CDR1 and CDR2: SGDLS and YYNGEE. The DNA for the CDR3 is TGTGCCAGCAGGCCTGACGGAGGCGCTACGCAGTATTTT. Its translation: CASRPDGGATQYF.

CDR3 sequence: CASSEGQSNEKLFF. CDR3 sequence (DNA): TGTGCCAGCAGTGAAGGACAGTCAAATGAAAAACTGTTTTTT. The genes are TRBV28 and TRBJ1-4, with TRBD1 as a possible D gene (6 bases). The germline CDR1 and CDR2 sequences are MDHEN and SYDVKM. V was cut by 5 bases and J by 5 bases, with 12 bases left in between. The CDR3 is 14 amino acids.

The chain employs TRBV29-1 and TRBJ2-3, with no clear D. Per germline, CDR1 SQVTM and CDR2 ANQGSEA. Trimming removed 7 bases at V and 2 bases at J, with 25 bases between. The CDR3 sequence is 17 residues long. This chain's CDR3 is CSADRFYPRTNTDTQYF. CDR3 coding DNA: TGCAGCGCTGACCGGTTTTATCCGCGAACGAACACAGATACGCAGTATTTT.

This chain's CDR3 is CASSLGAGFTAFF. For the CDR3, the DNA is TGTGCCAGCAGCCTCGGGGCGGGGTTTACAGCTTTCTTT. The rearrangement joins TRBV6-6 to TRBJ1-1, with D tentatively TRBD1 (5 bases). Germline values: CDR1 MNHNY, CDR2 SVGAGI (reference sequence). The V end was cut by 6 bases, the J end by 10 bases, with 18 bases between. The CDR3 has 13 amino acids.

This clone appeared a single time. The chain joins TRBV11-2 to TRBJ1-4; D might be TRBD1 (6 bases). The V gene's germline CDR1 is SGHAT and CDR2 FQNNGV. V was shortened by 4 bases and J by 8 bases, with 14 bases between the two germline ends. The CDR3 has 14 amino acids. The CDR3 loop reads CASSSQGFPEKLFF. The CDR3 DNA is TGTGCCAGCAGCTCCCAGGGGTTCCCCGAAAAACTGTTTTTT.

V and J are TRBV28 and TRBJ2-7; tentative D call: TRBD2 (6 bases). With 7 bases removed from V and 3 bases from J, the gap between germline ends came to 16 bases. CDR3 size: 14 residues. From germline, CDR1 is MDHEN and CDR2 SYDVKM. DNA for the CDR3: TGTGCCAGCAAAGGAACTAGCTGGGGCTACGAGCAGTACTTC. It is translated as CASKGTSWGYEQYF.